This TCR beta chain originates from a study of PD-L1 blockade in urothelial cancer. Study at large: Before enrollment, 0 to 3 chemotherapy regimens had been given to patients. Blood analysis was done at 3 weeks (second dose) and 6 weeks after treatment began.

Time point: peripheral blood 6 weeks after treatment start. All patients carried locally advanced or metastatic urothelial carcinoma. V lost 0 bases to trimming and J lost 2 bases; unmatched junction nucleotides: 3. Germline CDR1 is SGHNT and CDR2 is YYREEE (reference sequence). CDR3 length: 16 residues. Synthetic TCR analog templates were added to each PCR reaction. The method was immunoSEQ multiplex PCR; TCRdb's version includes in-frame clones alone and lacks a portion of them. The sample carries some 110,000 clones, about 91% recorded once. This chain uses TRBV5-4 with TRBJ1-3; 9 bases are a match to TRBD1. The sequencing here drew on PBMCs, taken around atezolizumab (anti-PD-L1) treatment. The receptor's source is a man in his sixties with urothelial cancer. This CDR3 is CASSLGDREAGNTIYF. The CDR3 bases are TGTGCCAGCAGCTTGGGGGACAGGGAGGCTGGAAACACCATATATTTT.